Listed here are 2 T cell receptor beta chains from one sample, sequenced in a study of CD8 T cells in ankylosing spondylitis. No antigen has been assigned to these receptors. TCRdb called the 5' RACE reads again in MiXCR, with one record for every CDR3 protein. The sample lists over 600,000 distinct CDR3 sequences; over 15% were seen once. Study results and caveats: A TCR beta motif of fewer than ten highly homologous variants seemed to mark ankylosing spondylitis blood.

Sequenced sample: blood, either unsorted or a sorted T cell fraction (not recorded which). The receptor source for this set is a male donor with ankylosing spondylitis.

V is TRBV15 and J is TRBJ2-7; 9 nucleotides line up with TRBD1. This CDR3 region has 15 residues. V lost 3 bases to trimming and J lost 5 bases; unmatched junction nucleotides: 8. Germline lookup yields CDR1 LNHNV and CDR2 YYDKDF (reference sequence). Written as DNA, the CDR3 is TGTGCCACCAGCAGCCGGGACAGGGTGGTGAACGAGCAGTACTTC. Amino acids: CATSSRDRVVNEQYF.

This chain links TRBV4-2 with TRBJ2-7, with no clear D. The CDR3 loop spans 14 amino acids. The germline V gene encodes CDR1 LGHNA and CDR2 YNFKEQ. Trimming took off 1 base at V and 4 bases at J, with 11 bases between the two ends. CDR3: CASSQVGFNYEQYF. The CDR3 region has the DNA TGTGCCAGCAGCCAAGTTGGTTTTAATTACGAGCAGTACTTC.